The source of this T cell receptor beta chain is a study of T cells in women clearing cervical HPV infection. Whole-study results and caveats: TRBV6-7 abundance was lower in cases than controls (roughly 0.12% versus 0.15%).

Germline V gives CDR1 KGHSH, CDR2 LQKENI. The CDR3 contains 15 residues. To note about this clone: Its antigen is not known. The junction and the germline gene differ at one end; a read error may be behind it. The read gets to within 3 residues of the CDR3 end, and the germline J gene fills in the rest.

Sequenced by immunoSEQ multiplex PCR; TCRdb stores in-frame clones only, minus some. Its listing shows around 22,000 clones. The chain carries TRBV18 and TRBJ1-2; D is possibly TRBD1 (6 bases). This TCR was recovered from a woman between 18 and 69 years old with a cervical HPV16 infection that either progressed to CIN3+ or cleared (not recorded which). The sequencing sample was made of blood buffy coat. The covered CDR3 bases are TGTGCCAGCTCACCGGACAGTACCTCCGTCTATGAC. It is translated as CASSPDSTSVYD. The whole CDR3 sequence reads CASSPDSTSVYDYTF.